Shown below are 23 T cell receptor beta chains from a single sample sequenced in a study of OX40 agonist ivuxolimab in advanced cancers. Repertoires were generated with immunoSEQ multiplex PCR, while TCRdb's copy carries only in-frame clones and drops some. The sample has 15,000 or so clones; 70% to 90% are singletons. The material was CD4+ or CD8+ T cells sorted from blood, obtained in a trial of the OX40 agonist ivuxolimab. These receptor sequences come from an adult with an advanced solid tumor such as melanoma, head and neck, liver or kidney cancer.

This clone was seen at least ten times. The chain recombines TRBV6-5 with TRBJ2-1; D may match TRBD1 or TRBD2 (7 bases each). This CDR3 is 15 amino acids long. Trimming cost V 3 bases and J 7 bases, with 16 bases left between them. Germline V gene sequence: CDR1 MNHEY, CDR2 SVGAGI. CDR3 protein: CASSYGLGGRNEQFF. The CDR3 nucleotides are TGTGCCAGCAGTTATGGACTAGGGGGCAGAAATGAGCAGTTCTTC.

This chain links TRBV9 with TRBJ2-5; 7 bases map to TRBD1. Per germline, CDR1 SGDLS and CDR2 YYNGEE. The CDR3 totals 15 residues. Trimming took 0 bases from V and 1 from J; bases not matched to a gene: 3. The CDR3 loop reads CASSVVGDSQETQYF. The CDR3 bases are TGTGCCAGCAGCGTAGTAGGGGACAGCCAAGAGACCCAGTACTTC.

The rearrangement uses TRBV29-1 and TRBJ2-7; D gene unclear. V lost 4 bases to trimming and J lost 3 bases, with 7 bases between them. Per germline, CDR1 SQVTM and CDR2 ANQGSEA. The CDR3 has 11 amino acids. As DNA, the CDR3 is TGCAGCGTTGGGGTACTCTACGAGCAGTACTTC. Encoded protein: CSVGVLYEQYF.

This chain joins TRBV6-9 and TRBJ2-6, with unresolved D. Germline assignment: CDR1 MNHGY and CDR2 SVAAGI. This CDR3 contains 18 residues. Trimming took 4 bases from V and 5 from J, leaving 21 bases between them. The CDR3 loop reads CASSLYILRQSRANVLTF. The CDR3 DNA reads as TGTGCCAGCAGTTTATACATCTTACGACAAAGTCGGGCCAACGTCCTGACTTTC.

J is TRBJ2-3 and V is TRBV2; the match to TRBD2 covers 10 bases. Germline CDR1 reads SNHLY; CDR2 reads FYNNEI. V lost 6 bases to trimming and J lost 2 bases; unmatched junction nucleotides: 8. This CDR3 has 16 residues. The CDR3 coding sequence is TGTGCCAGCAGAGAACAACTAGCGGGAACCACAGATACGCAGTATTTT. Its translation: CASREQLAGTTDTQYF. The complete variable domain, with remaining parts taken from reference TRBV2 and TRBJ2-3, reads EPEVTQTPSHQVTQMGQEVILRCVPISNHLYFYWYRQILGQKVEFLVSFYNNEISEKSEIFDDQFSVERPDGSNFTLKIRSTKLEDSAMYFCASREQLAGTTDTQYFGPGTRLTVL.

This sequence joins TRBV29-1 and TRBJ2-7; D might be TRBD1 (6 bases). The CDR3 has 13 residues. V lost 7 bases, J lost 3 bases, and 16 bases lay in between. CDR1 and CDR2 (germline): SQVTM, ANQGSEA. The CDR3 reads CSARTGSRYEQYF. CDR3 nucleotide sequence: TGCAGCGCAAGAACAGGGTCGCGCTACGAGCAGTACTTC.

This clone was observed a handful of times. This chain links TRBV2 with TRBJ1-1; 7 positions agree with TRBD1. The V gene end was trimmed by 7 bases and the J gene end by 4 bases; junction bases not matched to a gene: 6. The CDR3 spans 13 residues. Germline CDR1 SNHLY, CDR2 FYNNEI. CDR3 sequence: CASKGQWSTEAFF. The DNA for the CDR3 is TGTGCCAGCAAGGGACAGTGGAGCACTGAAGCTTTCTTT.

This chain joins TRBV11-2 and TRBJ2-4; D is tentatively TRBD1 or TRBD2 (5 bases each). With 3 bases removed from V and 4 bases from J, the gap between germline ends came to 10 bases. Germline lookup yields CDR1 SGHAT and CDR2 FQNNGV. This CDR3 comprises 14 residues. As DNA, the CDR3 is TGTGCCAGCAGCTTCCGGGACCGGAAAAACATTCAGTACTTC. The encoded protein is CASSFRDRKNIQYF.

This sequence joins TRBV6-4 and TRBJ2-3; D unclear. The germline V gene has CDR1 MRHNA and CDR2 SNTAGT. CDR3 size: 15 residues. With 5 bases removed from V and 2 bases from J, the gap between germline ends came to 14 bases. Written as DNA, the CDR3 is TGTGCCAGCAGTTCCCTGCCGGGTTCCACAGATACGCAGTATTTT. Its protein is CASSSLPGSTDTQYF.

The V and J genes are TRBV12-2 and TRBJ2-7; the table's TRBD1 call for D was not verified on the DNA. TRBV12-2 is marked as a pseudogene. The CDR3 covers 17 residues. The CDR3 sequence: CASRPCRRQCLIGEQYF. The CDR3 nucleotides are TGTGCAAGTCGCCCCTGCCGTCGACAGTGCCTTATTGGGGAGCAGTACTTC.

This clone is classed as medium-sized. The chain links TRBV7-8 to TRBJ2-1; 7 bases fit TRBD2. V lost 4 bases and J lost 2; bases outside the gene matches: 11. Per germline, CDR1 SGHVS and CDR2 FQNEAQ. The CDR3 runs 17 residues. CDR3 DNA sequence: TGTGCCAGCAGCTACTACCAGCTTCGGGGGGCCTACAATGAGCAGTTCTTC. Residues: CASSYYQLRGAYNEQFF.

The J gene is TRBJ2-1, the V gene TRBV7-6, with D perhaps TRBD2 (5 bases). In germline, CDR1 is SGHVS, CDR2 FNYEAQ. The ends were cut back, 1 base at V and 4 bases at J, with 11 bases in the middle. The CDR3 contains 15 residues. DNA of the CDR3: TGTGCCAGCAGCTTAGACACTAGTCCATACAATGAGCAGTTCTTC. Translating gives CASSLDTSPYNEQFF.

The rearrangement uses TRBV6-6 and TRBJ1-5; 8 nucleotides align to TRBD1. Germline-derived CDR1 and CDR2 are MNHNY and SVGAGI (reference sequence). V shed 0 bases and J 5 bases; nucleotides not matched to a gene: 3. The CDR3 length is 15 residues. CDR3 sequence: CASSYSTGGHQPQHF. In nucleotides, the CDR3 is TGTGCCAGCAGTTACTCTACAGGGGGGCATCAGCCCCAGCATTTT.

This clone has a handful of counts. The V call is TRBV29-1, the J call TRBJ1-1; the D is unclear. CDR3 length equals 10 residues. Per the germline V gene, CDR1 is SQVTM and CDR2 is ANQGSEA. Trimming shortened V by 5 bases and J by 6 bases, and 7 bases separated the two germline ends. CDR3 in amino acids: CSVLKAEAFF. DNA for the CDR3: TGCAGCGTTCTGAAGGCTGAAGCTTTCTTT.

This chain links TRBV5-6 with TRBJ1-2, with no clear D. The CDR3 contains 14 residues. V lost 2 bases, J lost 4 bases, and 12 bases lay in between. The V gene's germline CDR1 is SGHDT and CDR2 YYEEEE. CDR3 nucleotides: TGTGCCAGCAGCTTTTCCGGGCCACTCTATGGCTACACCTTC. Translated, it gives CASSFSGPLYGYTF.

The rearrangement links TRBV4-3 to TRBJ2-7; TRBD1 matches 8 bases. Trimming took 0 bases from V and 4 from J; bases not matched to a gene: 8. Germline CDR1 is LGHNA and CDR2 is YSLEER. The CDR3 is 16 residues long. DNA of the CDR3: TGCGCCAGCAGCCAAGATGGGCCAGGGGGCTCATACGAGCAGTACTTC. Translation: CASSQDGPGGSYEQYF.

V gene TRBV27 combines with J gene TRBJ2-6; no definite D call. Trimming removed 0 bases at V and 4 bases at J, with 7 bases between. Looked up from germline, CDR1 is MNHEY and CDR2 is SMNVEV (reference sequence). The CDR3 contains 15 residues. CDR3 region: CASSLSGSGANVLTF. DNA for the CDR3: TGTGCCAGCAGTTTATCCGGATCCGGGGCCAACGTCCTGACTTTC.

CDR3: CASSHQWRGAGDGYTF. CDR3 in DNA: TGCGCCAGCAGCCATCAATGGAGGGGGGCTGGGGATGGCTACACCTTC. This chain uses TRBV4-3 with TRBJ1-2; possibly TRBD1 for D (6 bases). Germline values: CDR1 LGHNA, CDR2 YSLEER. This CDR3 has 16 amino acids. The V gene lost 3 bases and the J gene lost 6 bases, with 20 bases spanning the gap.

The CDR3 DNA sequence: TGTGCCAGCAGCTTAGCGGGACAACACAATGAGCAGTTCTTC. Protein sequence: CASSLAGQHNEQFF. J is TRBJ2-1 and V is TRBV7-9, with D perhaps TRBD1 (6 bases). The germline V gene encodes CDR1 SEHNR and CDR2 FQNEAQ (reference sequence). V lost 0 bases, J lost 5 bases, and 8 bases lay in between. CDR3 size: 14 residues.

This clone has only one observation. The gene calls are TRBV9 and TRBJ2-3; the D gene is possibly TRBD2 (6 bases). V was clipped by 2 bases and J by 2 bases, with 12 bases between them. The CDR3 runs 15 residues. Germline CDR1 and CDR2: SGDLS and YYNGEE. The CDR3 DNA reads as TGTGCCAGCAGCGTTTGGGGAGGTACCACAGATACGCAGTATTTT. It specifies CASSVWGGTTDTQYF.

The chain carries TRBV9 and TRBJ2-3; D possibly corresponds to TRBD1 (5 bases). Germline V gene sequence: CDR1 SGDLS, CDR2 YYNGEE. The CDR3 totals 14 residues. V shed 2 bases and J shed 0 bases, with 7 bases lying between them. The CDR3, as DNA: TGTGCCAGCAGCGTCGGACACAGCACAGATACGCAGTATTTT. Its protein is CASSVGHSTDTQYF.

The genes are TRBV18 and TRBJ1-4, with TRBD1 identical over 7 bases. Per the germline V gene, CDR1 is KGHSH and CDR2 is LQKENI. CDR3 length equals 15 residues. Germline trimming cut 3 bases from V and 4 bases from J; bases unmatched to any gene: 5. DNA of the CDR3: TGTGCCAGCTCACCTTACCGGGACAGTAATGAAAAACTGTTTTTT. Protein: CASSPYRDSNEKLFF.

This clone was detected a few times. The chain joins TRBV29-1 to TRBJ1-2, with a weak D call TRBD1 (6 bases). From germline, CDR1 is SQVTM and CDR2 ANQGSEA. CDR3 length: 14 amino acids. The V end lost 1 base, the J end lost 4 bases, and 13 bases lay between the germline ends. In nucleotides, the CDR3 is TGCAGCGTTGAAGTTGTGGGGGCGAGCTATGGCTACACCTTC. It specifies CSVEVVGASYGYTF.